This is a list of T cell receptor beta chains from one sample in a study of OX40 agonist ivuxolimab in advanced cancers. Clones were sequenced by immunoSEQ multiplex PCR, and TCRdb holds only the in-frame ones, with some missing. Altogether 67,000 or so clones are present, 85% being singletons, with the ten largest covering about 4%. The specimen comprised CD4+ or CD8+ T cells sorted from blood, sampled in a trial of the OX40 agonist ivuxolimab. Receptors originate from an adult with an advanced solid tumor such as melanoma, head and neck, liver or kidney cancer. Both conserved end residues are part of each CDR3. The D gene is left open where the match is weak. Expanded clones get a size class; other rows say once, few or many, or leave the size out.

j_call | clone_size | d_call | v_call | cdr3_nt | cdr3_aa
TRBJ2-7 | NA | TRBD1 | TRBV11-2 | TGTGCCAGCAGCTCTCTCCGGGGACAGGGCCCTAAGCCAAAAAAGTACTTC | CASSSLRGQGPKPKKYF
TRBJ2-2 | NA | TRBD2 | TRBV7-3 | TGTGCCAGCAGCTTAATCCCACTAGCGGGGTCCGGGGAGCTGTTTTTT | CASSLIPLAGSGELFF
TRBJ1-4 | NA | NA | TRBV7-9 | TGTGCCAGCAGCTTTGAGAGGGGTTTATTAATAAACGAAAAACTGTTTTTT | CASSFERGLLINEKLFF
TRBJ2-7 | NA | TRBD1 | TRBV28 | TGTGCCACAAGACAGGGCTACGAGCAGTACTTC | CATRQGYEQYF
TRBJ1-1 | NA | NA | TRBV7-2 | TGTGCCAGCGTCGACCCCGGGCAGGTGAACACTGAAGCTTTCTTT | CASVDPGQVNTEAFF
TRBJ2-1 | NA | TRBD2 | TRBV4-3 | TGCGCCAGCAGCCAAGGGACTAGCGGATTTTCCTACAATGAGCAGTTCTTC | CASSQGTSGFSYNEQFF
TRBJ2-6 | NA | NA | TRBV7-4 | TGTGCCAGCAGCCTTACACATTGCTCACAAAGTCGGGCCAACGTCCTGACTTTC | CASSLTHCSQSRANVLTF
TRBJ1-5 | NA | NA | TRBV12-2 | TGTGCAAGTCGCCCCGACCGTTACAATCAGCCCCAGCATTTT | CASRPDRYNQPQHF
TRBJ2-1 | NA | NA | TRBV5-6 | TGTGCCAGCCTTCCTAGCTCCTACAATGAGCAGTTCTTC | CASLPSSYNEQFF
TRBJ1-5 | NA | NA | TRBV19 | TGTGCTAGTAGTCGGACATCCTCTAGCAATCAGCCCCAGCATTTT | CASSRTSSSNQPQHF
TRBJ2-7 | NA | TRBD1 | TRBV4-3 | TGCGCCAGCAGCCCCCGTAAGGGGGCCGGGTCAACCTACGAGCAGTACTTC | CASSPRKGAGSTYEQYF
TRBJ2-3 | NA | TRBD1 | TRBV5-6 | TGTGCCAGCAGTCGCCAGGGACAGCCAACTAGCACAGATACGCAGTATTTT | CASSRQGQPTSTDTQYF
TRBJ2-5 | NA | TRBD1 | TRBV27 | TGTGCCAGCAGTACCTGGACAGGTGGGGAGACCCAGTACTTC | CASSTWTGGETQYF
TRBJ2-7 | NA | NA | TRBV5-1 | TGCGCCAGCAGCTCGGCAGCGTCCTACGAGCAGTACTTC | CASSSAASYEQYF
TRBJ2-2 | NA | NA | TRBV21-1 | TGTGCCAGGCGGCACAGGGGCGATGAGACCGGGGAGCTGTTTTTT | CARRHRGDETGELFF
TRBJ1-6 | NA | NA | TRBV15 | TGTGCCACCAGCGGAAGGAATTCACCCCTCCACTTT | CATSGRNSPLHF
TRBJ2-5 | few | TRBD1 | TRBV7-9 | TGTGCCAGCAGCCTTACGCCGGACAGGCGTCGAAAAGAGACCCAGTACTTC | CASSLTPDRRRKETQYF
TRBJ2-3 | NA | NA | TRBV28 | TGTGCCAGCAGTCTATTAGGGGATACGCAGTATTTT | CASSLLGDTQYF
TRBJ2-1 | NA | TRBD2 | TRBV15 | TGTGCCACCAGCAGAGATTTTACTAGCGGGAGCTATGAGCAGTTCTTC | CATSRDFTSGSYEQFF
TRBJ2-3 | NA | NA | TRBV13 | TGTGCCAGCAGCGAGCGGACTAACGGGATAGCAGATACGCAGTATTTT | CASSERTNGIADTQYF
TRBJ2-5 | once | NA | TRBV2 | TGTGCCAGCAAGTTTAGGGTGGAAGAGACCCAGTACTTC | CASKFRVEETQYF
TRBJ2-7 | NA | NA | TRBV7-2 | TGTGCCAGCAGCTTAGCGCCCGGACAGAGTAGGAACGAGCAGTACTTC | CASSLAPGQSRNEQYF
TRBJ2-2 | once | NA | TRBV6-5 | TGTGCCAGCAGTTACCTTGTGGGTTCCGGGGAGCTGTTTTTT | CASSYLVGSGELFF
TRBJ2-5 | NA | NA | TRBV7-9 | TGTGCCAGCAGCTTAGGGGACTGGCAAGAGACCCAGTACTTC | CASSLGDWQETQYF
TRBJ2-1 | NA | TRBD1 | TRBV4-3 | TGCGCCAGCAGCCAGACAGGGGGGGGCGGGGATGAGCAGTTCTTC | CASSQTGGGGDEQFF